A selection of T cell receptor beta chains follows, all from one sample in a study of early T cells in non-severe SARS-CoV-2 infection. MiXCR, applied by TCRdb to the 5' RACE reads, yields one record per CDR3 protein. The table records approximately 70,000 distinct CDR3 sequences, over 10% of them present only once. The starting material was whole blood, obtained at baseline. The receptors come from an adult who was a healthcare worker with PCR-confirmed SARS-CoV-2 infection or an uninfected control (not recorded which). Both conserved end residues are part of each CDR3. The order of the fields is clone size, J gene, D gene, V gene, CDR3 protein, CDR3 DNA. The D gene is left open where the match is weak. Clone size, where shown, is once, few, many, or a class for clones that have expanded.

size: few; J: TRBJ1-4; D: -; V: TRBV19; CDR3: CASSIARENEKLFF; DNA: TGTGCCAGTAGTATAGCCCGGGAGAATGAAAAACTGTTTTTT
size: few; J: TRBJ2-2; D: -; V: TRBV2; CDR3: CASSERSNQGAGELFF; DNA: TGTGCCAGCAGTGAAAGATCGAACCAGGGAGCCGGGGAGCTGTTTTTT
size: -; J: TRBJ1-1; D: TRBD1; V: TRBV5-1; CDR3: CASSSGGSGTEAFF; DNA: TGCGCCAGCAGCTCAGGGGGCTCGGGGACTGAAGCTTTCTTT
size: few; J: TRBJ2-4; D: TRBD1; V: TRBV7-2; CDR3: CASSLQGQVGKNIQYF; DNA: TGTGCCAGCAGCTTACAGGGACAGGTCGGCAAAAACATTCAGTACTTC
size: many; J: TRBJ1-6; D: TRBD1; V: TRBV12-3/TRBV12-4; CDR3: CASSFSGGLSPLHF; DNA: TGTGCCAGCAGTTTTTCAGGGGGGCTTTCACCCCTCCACTTT
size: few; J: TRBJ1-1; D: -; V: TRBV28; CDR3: CASSNRWEVTEAFF; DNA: TGTGCCAGCAGTAATAGGTGGGAGGTCACTGAAGCTTTCTTT
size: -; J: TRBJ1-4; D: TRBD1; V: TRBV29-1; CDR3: CSARQGKGEKLFF; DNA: TGCAGCGCTCGACAGGGAAAGGGGGAAAAACTGTTTTTT
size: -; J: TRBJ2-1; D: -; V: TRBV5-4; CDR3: CASKPSGFF; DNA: TGTGCCAGCAAACCCTCTGGCTTCTTC
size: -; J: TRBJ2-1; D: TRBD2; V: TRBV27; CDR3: CASSPWGGRPNNEQFF; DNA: TGTGCCAGCAGTCCTTGGGGGGGGAGGCCGAACAATGAGCAGTTCTTC
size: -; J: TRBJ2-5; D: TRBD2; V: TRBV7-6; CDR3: CASSREGLAGETQYF; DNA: TGTGCCAGCAGCAGAGAGGGACTAGCGGGGGAAACCCAGTACTTC
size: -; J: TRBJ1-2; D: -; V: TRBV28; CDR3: CASSLQGPYGYTF; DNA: TGTGCCAGCAGTTTACAGGGCCCCTATGGCTACACCTTC
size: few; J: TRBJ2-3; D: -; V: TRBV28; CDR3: CASSLGTYSDTQYF; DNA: TGTGCCAGCAGTTTGGGGACGTACTCAGATACGCAGTATTTT
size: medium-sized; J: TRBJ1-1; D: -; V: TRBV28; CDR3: CASSLIRNTEAFF; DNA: TGTGCCAGCAGTTTGATCAGGAACACTGAAGCTTTCTTT
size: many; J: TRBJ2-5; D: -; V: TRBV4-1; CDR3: CASSQVTDQETQYF; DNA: TGCGCCAGCAGCCAAGTTACAGACCAAGAGACCCAGTACTTC
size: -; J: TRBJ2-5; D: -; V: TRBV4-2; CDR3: CVSSAGGKIETQYF; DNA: TGTGTCAGCAGCGCCGGAGGGAAGATAGAGACCCAGTACTTC
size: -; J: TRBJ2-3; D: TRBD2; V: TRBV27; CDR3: CASSSTAGVVITQYF; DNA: TGTGCCAGCAGTTCCACAGCGGGGGTCGTCATAACGCAGTATTTT
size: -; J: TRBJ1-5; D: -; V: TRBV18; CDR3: CASSPEATGNQPQHF; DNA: TGTGCCAGCTCACCAGAGGCTACGGGCAATCAGCCCCAGCATTTT
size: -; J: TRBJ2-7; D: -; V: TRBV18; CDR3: CASSGGTDEQYF; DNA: TGTGCCAGCTCTGGCGGTACCGACGAGCAGTACTTC